This T cell receptor beta chain was observed in a study of T cell changes during pregnancy in multiple sclerosis. The protocol was immunoSEQ multiplex PCR, while the TCRdb copy is restricted to in-frame clones and leaves out a portion. The sample includes roughly 30,000 clones, 85% to 90% of them seen just once. The V end was cut by 10 bases, the J end by 6 bases, with 20 bases between. Germline CDR1 is SGHNT and CDR2 is YYREEE (reference sequence). The length of the CDR3 is 14 residues. The V and J genes are TRBV5-4 and TRBJ2-1; tentatively, D is TRBD1 (5 bases). Sequencing was performed on CD8+ T cells from peripheral blood mononuclear cells, taken before pregnancy. The sequence was obtained from a female donor with multiple sclerosis, enrolled in a pregnancy study. CDR3 coding DNA: TGTGCCGTAAGGTTGGGGCCAGCTCCCAATGAGCAGTTCTTC. Translated: CAVRLGPAPNEQFF.